Detailed here is one T cell receptor (beta chain). These data are taken from a study of blood T cell repertoires in COVID-19. Study-wide background: Samples representing acute and convalescent COVID-19 were sourced from the United States, Italy and Spain. Nucleic acid was either cDNA or gDNA, and it came from T cells, B-cell-depleted T cells, or PBMCs.

The CDR3 covers 15 residues. V lost 2 bases and J lost 1, with 10 bases in between. Per germline, CDR1 MNHEY and CDR2 SVGEGT. Authors' analysis steps: Cell counts per sample came from amplifying reference gene primers. Repertoires were generated with immunoSEQ multiplex PCR, while TCRdb's copy carries only in-frame clones and drops some. V, J and clone size are those of that table, while D and trimming were read from the DNA. The sample carries over 250,000 clones, around 90% recorded once. This sequence joins TRBV6-2 or TRBV6-3 and TRBJ2-3; D is undetermined. The sequenced material came from peripheral blood. The clonotype comes from a woman in her thirties or forties who had recovered from COVID-19. In nucleotides, the CDR3 is TGTGCCAGCAGTTACGGGCCCCTGGGCACAGATACGCAGTATTTT. Protein: CASSYGPLGTDTQYF.